One and the same sample provided the 7 T cell receptor beta chains below, sequenced in a study of CD8+CD57+ T cells in acquired aplastic anemia. Genomic DNA was employed as the template in profiling TCR beta VDJ and CDR3. In TCRdb, the reads were re-called with MiXCR into one record per CDR3 protein. The repertoire consists of some 130,000 distinct CDR3 sequences, with about half occurring once and the leading ten covering about 2.5%. The sequenced material came from sorted CD4+, CD8+, or CD8+CD57+ T cells (not recorded which) from PBMCs. The receptors come from a human donor in good health, serving as a control.

This rearrangement joins TRBV20-1 to TRBJ2-7; 7 bases agree with TRBD1. The CDR3 contains 16 residues. Germline V gives CDR1 DFQATT, CDR2 SNEGSKA (reference sequence). Germline trimming cut 0 bases from V and 6 bases from J; bases unmatched to any gene: 14. CDR3 in DNA: TGCAGTGCTAGAGATCCGCTGACAGGGTTGACCCTCGAGCAGTACTTC. It yields the protein CSARDPLTGLTLEQYF.

V is TRBV5-4 and J is TRBJ1-1, with D perhaps TRBD1 (5 bases). The V gene lost 2 bases and the J gene lost 1 base, with 12 bases spanning the gap. CDR3 size: 15 residues. Germline CDR1 and CDR2: SGHNT and YYREEE (reference sequence). The chain's CDR3 is CASSFGGLGNTEAFF. The CDR3 region has the DNA TGTGCCAGCAGCTTTGGGGGTCTCGGGAACACTGAAGCTTTCTTT.

The chain recombines TRBV30 with TRBJ2-6; D is perhaps TRBD2 (5 bases). There are 16 residues in the CDR3. With 0 bases removed from V and 4 bases from J, the gap between germline ends came to 13 bases. Germline V gives CDR1 GTSNPN, CDR2 SVGIG (reference sequence). CDR3 DNA: TGTGCCTGGAGTGTAATAAGAGTAGCGGGGGCCAACGTCCTGACTTTC. This codes for CAWSVIRVAGANVLTF.

This clonotype was picked up many times. The rearrangement uses TRBV20-1 and TRBJ2-3; D is uncertain. There are 13 residues in the CDR3. Germline V lookup: CDR1 DFQATT, CDR2 SNEGSKA (reference sequence). Trimming took 1 base from V and 5 from J, leaving 10 bases between them. This CDR3 reads CSARGSPGDTQYF. The CDR3 bases are TGCAGTGCTAGAGGAAGCCCCGGAGATACGCAGTATTTT.

This clonotype was counted ten times or more. The chain uses TRBV20-1 and TRBJ2-7; D may match TRBD1 or TRBD2 (6 bases each). The CDR3 has 16 residues. Germline values: CDR1 DFQATT, CDR2 SNEGSKA (reference sequence). Trimming cost V 5 bases and J 2 bases, with 22 bases left between them. CDR3 in amino acids: CSAPPAEGVRTYEQYF. CDR3 coding DNA: TGCAGTGCTCCCCCGGCGGAGGGGGTAAGGACCTACGAGCAGTACTTC.

This clonotype was seen repeatedly, ten times or more. The rearrangement uses TRBV27 and TRBJ2-7, with 9 bases that match TRBD2. Germline CDR1 MNHEY, CDR2 SMNVEV (reference sequence). V lost 4 bases and J lost 1; bases outside the gene matches: 5. The CDR3 length is 15 residues. This CDR3 is CASSSPLAGSYEQYF. The CDR3, as DNA: TGTGCCAGCAGTTCCCCGCTAGCGGGATCCTACGAGCAGTACTTC.

Ten or more counts support this clonotype. The chain combines TRBV20-1 with TRBJ1-4; D perhaps matches TRBD1 (6 bases). Germline V gene data show CDR1 as DFQATT and CDR2 as SNEGSKA (reference sequence). V dropped 1 base and J dropped 5 bases, with 20 bases sitting between them. This CDR3 contains 17 residues. In DNA form, the CDR3 reads TGCAGTGCTAGAGGGATATCCACAGGGACTGGGAATGAAAAACTGTTTTTT. Translated, it gives CSARGISTGTGNEKLFF.